This TCR beta chain was profiled in a study of blood T cell repertoires in COVID-19. For the study at large: T cells, B-cell-depleted T cells, or PBMCs provided the cDNA or gDNA that served as material.

With respect to this clone: Other nucleotide sequences in the sample specify the same CDR3.

Original processing notes: For nucleated cells, counts were estimated from reference gene primer amplification. This table comes from immunoSEQ multiplex PCR, and its TCRdb copy is limited to in-frame clones, with some not included. That table furnishes V, J and clone size, whereas the DNA furnished D and trimming. There are around 180,000 clones in the sample; 82% occur only once, and about 11% lies in the top ten. The CDR3 runs 12 residues. Germline assignment: CDR1 MNHEY and CDR2 SVGAGI. The J segment lost 4 bases and the V segment lost 8 bases, leaving 1 base of the junction unmatched. The chain joins TRBV6-5 to TRBJ2-7; 11 nucleotides agree with TRBD1. The TCR originated in a woman of 80 years or more with active or convalescent COVID-19. The source material was peripheral blood. This CDR3 is CASRDRGYEQYF. CDR3 coding DNA: TGTGCCAGCCGGGACAGGGGGTACGAGCAGTACTTC.